This T cell receptor (beta chain) was sequenced during a study of T cell changes during pregnancy in multiple sclerosis. Deletions cut 3 bases from V and 6 bases from J, with 11 bases between. The CDR3 is 12 residues long. Germline CDR1 and CDR2: SQVTM and ANQGSEA. Data came from immunoSEQ multiplex PCR; TCRdb stores just in-frame clones and leaves some out. This table has tens of thousands of clones, just over 90% appearing once. Sequencing used CD4+ T cells from peripheral blood mononuclear cells, obtained before pregnancy. The chain employs TRBV29-1 and TRBJ1-2; D remains unclear. This receptor was taken from a female donor with multiple sclerosis, enrolled in a pregnancy study. For the CDR3, the DNA is TGCAGCGTTGATTCCCCCTATGATGGCTACACCTTC. Translating it yields CSVDSPYDGYTF.